This T cell receptor (beta chain) is drawn from a study of blood T cells in healthy people across ages. This CDR3 region has 13 residues. Germline CDR1 and CDR2: DFQATT and SNEGSKA (reference sequence). Then a second PCR, running about 6 to 11 cycles, was carried out with a sample-barcoded 5' primer and a J-beta primer mix. The study obtained at least 2.5 million CDR3-containing paired-end reads from every sample. MiXCR, run by TCRdb on the 5' RACE reads, gives a single entry per CDR3 protein. Found here are around 1,100,000 distinct CDR3 sequences, under 40% of them singletons; the top ten hold about an eighth. This clonotype showed up just once.

The V and J genes are TRBV20-1 and TRBJ2-1; D may match TRBD1 or TRBD2 (6 bases each). TRBJ2-7 explains the end of the DNA better; the J call may be wrong. Sequencing was carried out using blood. The TCR sequence derives from a young man in good health. CDR3 sequence reads: CRPRGVSYNEQYF. The DNA for the CDR3 is TGCAGGCCGAGGGGGGTTTCCTACAATGAGCAGTACTTC.